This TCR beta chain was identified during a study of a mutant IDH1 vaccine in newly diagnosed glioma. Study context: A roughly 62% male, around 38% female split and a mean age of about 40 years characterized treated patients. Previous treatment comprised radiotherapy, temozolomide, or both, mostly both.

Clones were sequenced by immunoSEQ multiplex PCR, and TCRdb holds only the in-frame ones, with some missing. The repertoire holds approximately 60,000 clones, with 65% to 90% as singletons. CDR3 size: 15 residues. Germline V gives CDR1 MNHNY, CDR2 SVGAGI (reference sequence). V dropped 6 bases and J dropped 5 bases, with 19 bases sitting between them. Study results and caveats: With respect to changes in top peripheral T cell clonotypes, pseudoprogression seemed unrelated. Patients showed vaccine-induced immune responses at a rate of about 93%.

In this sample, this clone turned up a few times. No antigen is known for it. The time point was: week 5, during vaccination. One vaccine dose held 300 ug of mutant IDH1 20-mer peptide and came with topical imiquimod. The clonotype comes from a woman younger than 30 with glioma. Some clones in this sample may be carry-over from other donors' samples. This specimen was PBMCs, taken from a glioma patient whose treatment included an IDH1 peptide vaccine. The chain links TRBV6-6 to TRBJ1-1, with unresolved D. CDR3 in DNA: TGTGCCAGCAGCCCCCTGATCTCTGAAGGGACTGAAGCTTTCTTT. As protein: CASSPLISEGTEAFF.